Below are 6 T cell receptor beta chains sequenced from a single sample in a study of blood T cells in healthy people across ages. Then a second PCR, running roughly 6 to 12 cycles, was carried out with a sample-barcoded 5' primer and a J-beta primer mix. One entry per CDR3 protein, called by TCRdb with MiXCR from the 5' RACE reads. The sample has around 1.5 million distinct CDR3 sequences, about 35% seen once; the top ten hold approximately 10%. Sequencing input: blood. The receptors originated from a young woman in good health.

This clonotype came up a few times. This sequence joins TRBV10-3 and TRBJ1-5, with TRBD1 identical over 7 bases. The CDR3 totals 13 residues. Trimming cost V 5 bases and J 7 bases; bases outside gene matches: 5. Looked up from germline, CDR1 is ENHRY and CDR2 is SYGVKD. CDR3 region: CAISPTGDQPQHF. The CDR3 region has the DNA TGTGCCATCAGTCCAACAGGGGACCAGCCCCAGCATTTT.

About this clonotype itself: A much more abundant neighbour one base away suggests this may be a read error. The chain recombines TRBV12-3 or TRBV12-4 with TRBJ2-5, with 8 positions matching TRBD1. V lost 4 bases to trimming and J lost 2 bases; unmatched junction nucleotides: 3. The CDR3 runs to 14 residues. CDR3 loop: CASSCNRGQETQYF. DNA of the CDR3: TGTGCCAGCAGTTGTAACAGGGGGCAAGAGACCCAGTACTTC.

This clonotype was detected once. The V gene is TRBV5-1, the J gene TRBJ1-1; 9 bases match TRBD1. Germline trimming cut 5 bases from V and 0 bases from J; bases unmatched to any gene: 11. This CDR3 contains 17 residues. Germline-derived CDR1 and CDR2 are SGHRS and YFSETQ. CDR3 in amino acids: CASRAGTGNRMNTEAFF. DNA of the CDR3: TGCGCCAGCAGAGCCGGGACAGGGAATCGGATGAACACTGAAGCTTTCTTT.

V is TRBV20-1 and J is TRBJ1-2; TRBD1 aligns across 7 bases. The germline CDR1 and CDR2 sequences are DFQATT and SNEGSKA (reference sequence). The CDR3 sequence is 17 residues long. The J segment lost 4 bases and the V segment lost 2 bases, leaving 16 bases of the junction unmatched. CDR3 nucleotides: TGCAGTGCTAGACATAGGCCAGGGGGTTTAGGGAGCTATGGCTACACCTTC. Translating gives CSARHRPGGLGSYGYTF.

The chain combines TRBV9 with TRBJ1-4; D is perhaps TRBD1 (6 bases). There are 14 residues in the CDR3. Deletions cut 4 bases from V and 7 bases from J, with 14 bases between. CDR1 SGDLS and CDR2 YYNGEE come from the germline V gene. CDR3 protein: CASSQTGRSEKLFF. DNA of the CDR3: TGTGCCAGCAGCCAAACAGGGAGAAGTGAAAAACTGTTTTTT.

The chain joins TRBV18 to TRBJ2-1; 10 bases agree with TRBD2. After removal of 1 base from V and 7 bases from J, the junction contained 7 bases not matched to a gene. CDR1 is KGHSH and CDR2 is LQKENI in the germline V gene. The length of the CDR3 is 16 residues. The CDR3 DNA follows: TGTGCCAGCTCACCACGCCTAGCGGGAGATGTAAATGAGCAGTTCTTC. Its translation: CASSPRLAGDVNEQFF.